This entry features one TCR beta chain sequence. V lost 6 bases, J lost 3 bases, and 5 bases stayed unmatched. The CDR3 is 14 amino acids. Germline CDR1 reads MNHEY; CDR2 reads SVGAGI. The entry originates in a study of T cells after yellow fever vaccination. General study results and limits: Post-booster repertoires contained most primary-vaccination clones again (roughly 97% CD4, around 88% CD8).

In making TCR cDNA, 5'RACE template switching added a universal primer site and UMIs to it. TCRdb recomputed calls from the 5' RACE reads with MiXCR, one row per CDR3 protein. The profile covers some 80,000 distinct CDR3 sequences, with about 14% appearing a single time and roughly 24% taken by the ten largest. The receptor comes from a man aged 18 to 29 who received the YFV17D yellow fever vaccine. This sample comprised CD8+ T cells not binding an NS4B(214-222) dextramer, sorted from PBMCs, obtained about 21 days after the first yellow fever vaccination. The rearrangement links TRBV6-5 to TRBJ1-1, with 9 nucleotides matching TRBD1. As DNA, the CDR3 is TGTGCCAGCAGACAGGGGGCTGGCTACACTGAAGCTTTCTTT. As protein: CASRQGAGYTEAFF.